This T cell receptor beta chain was observed in a study of a mutant IDH1 vaccine in newly diagnosed glioma. Overall study context: In some groups vaccination began 4-6 weeks post-radiotherapy; others received it with temozolomide.

A word on this clone: What it recognizes is unknown.

This CDR3 has 16 amino acids. The trim removed 1 base at V and 3 bases at J, leaving 4 bases unmatched. From germline, CDR1 is SGHRS and CDR2 YFSETQ. Clones were read by immunoSEQ multiplex PCR, and TCRdb kept only the in-frame ones, dropping some. The sample has 12,000 or so clones, roughly 84% seen once. Documented time point: week 5, during vaccination. A single vaccine dose contained 300 ug of mutant IDH1 20-mer peptide, and topical imiquimod was used with it. The chain has TRBV5-1 and TRBJ2-1, with TRBD1 identical over 10 bases. The sample in question was PBMCs, obtained from a glioma patient whose treatment included an IDH1 peptide vaccine. The clonotype originates from a woman between 35 and 50 years old with glioma. Some clones in this sample may be carry-over from other donors' samples. CDR3 coding DNA: TGCGCCAGCAGCTTGATAGGGACAGGGGACTACAATGAGCAGTTCTTC. Protein sequence: CASSLIGTGDYNEQFF.